The 25 T cell receptor beta chains reported below all come from one sample, sequenced in a study of T cell responses to AZD1222 COVID-19 vaccine. Clones were read by immunoSEQ multiplex PCR, and TCRdb kept only the in-frame ones, dropping some. The sample shows 110,000 or so clones, roughly 90% of them seen only once. The sample was peripheral blood, taken on day 0 of MenACWY control vaccination. These receptors were collected from an adult in good health.

V usage is TRBV7-9 and J usage is TRBJ1-1; no firm D call. V lost 1 base and J lost 8, with 14 bases in between. CDR3 length: 14 residues. CDR1 and CDR2 (germline): SEHNR, FQNEAQ (reference sequence). CDR3 in DNA: TGTGCCAGCAGCTTAGATGTAGCAGCATCAGAAGCTTTCTTT. The encoded protein is CASSLDVAASEAFF.

The chain employs TRBV11-3 and TRBJ2-5; tentative D call: TRBD1 (6 bases). CDR3 length: 14 amino acids. Deletions cut 1 base from V and 5 bases from J, with 11 bases between. Germline V gene data show CDR1 as SGHNT and CDR2 as YENEEA. The CDR3 region has the DNA TGTGCCAGCAGCTTAGCCGCAGGGGAGGAGACCCAGTACTTC. It specifies CASSLAAGEETQYF.

The table lists this clone with a count of one. The chain couples TRBV4-1 to TRBJ1-3, with 8 bases that match TRBD1. CDR1 is MGHRA and CDR2 is YSYEKL in the germline V gene. V trimming: 4 bases; J trimming: 3 bases; junction bases outside the gene matches: 11. The CDR3 consists of 17 residues. The CDR3 here is CASSLGVDRANGNTIYF. The CDR3 bases are TGCGCCAGCAGCCTTGGGGTGGACAGGGCCAATGGAAACACCATATATTTT.

The rearrangement uses TRBV30 and TRBJ2-7; D is unresolved. With 4 bases removed from V and 6 bases from J, the gap between germline ends came to 7 bases. The CDR3 extends over 10 amino acids. In germline, CDR1 is GTSNPN, CDR2 SVGIG (reference sequence). CDR3 nucleotide sequence: TGTGCCTGGACCCCCTGCGAGCAGTACTTC. Its protein product is CAWTPCEQYF.

The chain links TRBV9 to TRBJ1-1, with D possibly TRBD1 on 5 matching bases. CDR1 is SGDLS, CDR2 YYNGEE, per germline. Deletions cut 4 bases from V and 3 bases from J, with 16 bases between. The CDR3 extends over 15 amino acids. Here the CDR3 reads CASSPRGHLDTEAFF. The CDR3 bases are TGTGCCAGCAGCCCCCGGGGCCACCTGGACACTGAAGCTTTCTTT.

This clone has only one observation. The genes are TRBV7-2 and TRBJ2-1; D is unresolved. V was pared by 5 bases and J by 0 bases, with 11 bases between. This CDR3 spans 15 amino acids. The germline V gene has CDR1 SGHTA and CDR2 FQGNSA. The CDR3 DNA follows: TGTGCCAGCAGCCACAACTCATTCTCCTACAATGAGCAGTTCTTC. Protein sequence: CASSHNSFSYNEQFF.

The chain couples TRBV7-6 to TRBJ2-2; perhaps TRBD2 as D (8 bases). Germline V gene lookup returns CDR1 SGHVS and CDR2 FNYEAQ. The V end was cut by 7 bases, the J end by 5 bases, with 23 bases between. This CDR3 has 17 amino acids. For the CDR3, the DNA is TGTGCCAGCACCCTCCGAGGGGTAGCGGGACAGACCGGGGAGCTGTTTTTT. Amino acids: CASTLRGVAGQTGELFF.

The chain has TRBV6-6 and TRBJ1-2; the D gene is possibly TRBD1 (5 bases). The germline V gene has CDR1 MNHNY and CDR2 SVGAGI (reference sequence). The V end lost 6 bases, the J end lost 7 bases, and 15 bases lay between the germline ends. This CDR3 region has 13 residues. CDR3 DNA: TGTGCCAGCAGCTCCGCGGGGGAAGGTGGCTACACCTTC. As protein: CASSSAGEGGYTF.

V gene TRBV29-1 combines with J gene TRBJ1-1; D uncertain. The ends were cut back, 1 base at V and 1 base at J, with 10 bases in the middle. CDR1 and CDR2 from the germline V gene are SQVTM and ANQGSEA. The CDR3 extends over 14 amino acids. The CDR3 here is CSVEGRAENTEAFF. The CDR3 DNA reads as TGCAGCGTTGAAGGCCGGGCAGAGAACACTGAAGCTTTCTTT.

The chain employs TRBV5-1 and TRBJ1-3, with D maybe TRBD1 (5 bases). CDR3 length equals 14 residues. V was trimmed by 0 bases and J by 4 bases, leaving 8 bases between them. Germline V gives CDR1 SGHRS, CDR2 YFSETQ. The CDR3: CASSLVGDGNTIYF. The CDR3 DNA sequence: TGCGCCAGCAGCTTGGTTGGGGACGGAAACACCATATATTTT.

The V and J genes are TRBV9 and TRBJ2-1; 14 nucleotides match TRBD2. V was clipped by 4 bases and J by 7 bases; unmatched bases: 10. Germline V gene data show CDR1 as SGDLS and CDR2 as YYNGEE. This CDR3 region has 17 residues. The CDR3 sequence is CASSLSTSGRAGNEQFF. CDR3 in DNA: TGTGCCAGCAGCCTATCGACTAGCGGGAGGGCCGGTAATGAGCAGTTCTTC.

The gene calls are TRBV5-5 and TRBJ1-5; TRBD1 might be the D (6 bases). The ends were cut back, 4 bases at V and 3 bases at J, with 14 bases in the middle. Germline assignment: CDR1 SGHKS and CDR2 YYEKEE (reference sequence). The CDR3 is 15 amino acids. CDR3 region: CASSPAGQHNQPQHF. In DNA, the CDR3 is TGTGCCAGCAGCCCGGCCGGACAGCACAATCAGCCCCAGCATTTT.

This clone was seen a single time. The chain couples TRBV5-1 to TRBJ2-3; D not resolved. CDR1 is SGHRS, CDR2 YFSETQ, per germline. V was cut by 0 bases and J by 5 bases, with 16 bases left in between. The CDR3 spans 16 residues. The CDR3 region has the DNA TGCGCCAGCAGCTTGGCTCTTATGGACGTCGGAGATACGCAGTATTTT. Protein sequence: CASSLALMDVGDTQYF.

This chain joins TRBV27 and TRBJ1-3; TRBD1 is a possible D gene (6 bases). Per the germline V gene, CDR1 is MNHEY and CDR2 is SMNVEV (reference sequence). The CDR3 spans 15 residues. Trimming took off 5 bases at V and 0 bases at J, with 11 bases between the two ends. The CDR3 region has the DNA TGTGCCAGCAGTGGCCTCAGGGGCTCTGGAAACACCATATATTTT. It specifies CASSGLRGSGNTIYF.

The chain carries TRBV6-5 and TRBJ2-5; D might be TRBD2 (5 bases). This CDR3 has 15 residues. Trimming removed 6 bases at V and 1 base at J, with 15 bases between. Per the germline V gene, CDR1 is MNHEY and CDR2 is SVGAGI. The CDR3 DNA is TGTGCCAGCAGCAGCGCGGGTACTTCCCAAGAGACCCAGTACTTC. Translation: CASSSAGTSQETQYF.

CDR3 DNA sequence: TGTGCCAGCAGTTTAACTAGCGGGGCGTTCACGGAGCAGTTCTTC. Protein sequence: CASSLTSGAFTEQFF. The chain is built from TRBV27 and TRBJ2-1; 10 positions match TRBD2. This CDR3 contains 15 residues. CDR1 MNHEY and CDR2 SMNVEV come from the germline V gene (reference sequence). V was pared by 2 bases and J by 10 bases, with 8 bases of the junction left unmatched.

The rearrangement uses TRBV28 and TRBJ2-7; no clear D. CDR3 length: 12 amino acids. Germline CDR1 is MDHEN and CDR2 is SYDVKM. The V and J ends lost 2 bases and 0 bases respectively, with 2 bases between them. CDR3 in DNA: TGTGCCAGCAGTTTAGGCTCCTACGAGCAGTACTTC. Its protein product is CASSLGSYEQYF.

J is TRBJ1-5 and V is TRBV19; TRBD1 aligns across 9 bases. The V and J ends lost 8 bases and 5 bases, in that order; junction bases with no gene match: 10. The CDR3 length is 15 residues. CDR1 is LNHDA and CDR2 is SQIVND in the germline V gene (reference sequence). CDR3 DNA sequence: TGTGCCAGTCGTCTCGGGGACAGGGAAGATCAGCCCCAGCATTTT. It is translated as CASRLGDREDQPQHF.

The V and J genes are TRBV10-2 and TRBJ2-7, with 7 nucleotides matching TRBD1. Germline CDR1 is WSHSY and CDR2 is SAAADI. V shed 8 bases, J shed 0 bases, and the junction held 10 bases outside the gene matches. The CDR3 consists of 15 residues. The CDR3 coding sequence is TGCGCCAGCCACCAGGGACAGACGATCTCCTACGAGCAGTACTTC. Protein: CASHQGQTISYEQYF.

The chain uses TRBV5-1 and TRBJ1-4; tentative D call: TRBD1 (5 bases). The CDR3 contains 14 residues. Germline CDR1 is SGHRS and CDR2 is YFSETQ. V was shortened by 0 bases and J by 8 bases, with 11 bases between the two germline ends. CDR3 DNA: TGCGCCAGCAGCTTGGCGCAGGAGGGGGAAAAACTGTTTTTT. It is translated as CASSLAQEGEKLFF.

This rearrangement joins TRBV7-8 to TRBJ2-1, with D hard to call. The CDR3 extends over 12 amino acids. Germline values: CDR1 SGHVS, CDR2 FQNEAQ. Between the trimmed V and J ends, which lost 3 bases and 8 bases, there was a span of 8 bases. CDR3 sequence (DNA): TGTGCCAGCAGCTTCACGGTGGATGAGCAGTTCTTC. Encoded protein: CASSFTVDEQFF.

The chain combines TRBV27 with TRBJ1-1, with D tentatively TRBD1 (6 bases). V was clipped by 5 bases and J by 8 bases, with 15 bases between them. The germline gives CDR1 MNHEY, CDR2 SMNVEV (reference sequence). CDR3 length: 13 amino acids. CDR3 residues: CASSANIGGEAFF. Here the CDR3 DNA reads TGTGCCAGCAGTGCAAATATAGGGGGGGAAGCTTTCTTT.

This clone appeared a single time. The V call is TRBV4-2, the J call TRBJ2-7; 9 nucleotides agree with TRBD1. The V gene end was trimmed by 6 bases and the J gene end by 0 bases; junction bases not matched to a gene: 9. Germline loops: CDR1 LGHNA, CDR2 YNFKEQ. CDR3 size: 16 residues. The DNA for the CDR3 is TGTGCCAGCAGTCTAACCACAGGGGGCGCCTCCTACGAGCAGTACTTC. It yields the protein CASSLTTGGASYEQYF.

This clone was recorded only once. The chain links TRBV11-3 to TRBJ2-2; no clear D gene. Per germline, CDR1 SGHNT and CDR2 YENEEA. The CDR3 is 14 amino acids. V shed 1 base and J shed 6 bases, with 9 bases lying between them. This CDR3 is CASSLGQASGELFF. The CDR3 DNA sequence: TGTGCCAGCAGCTTAGGGCAAGCCTCCGGGGAGCTGTTTTTT.

The chain combines TRBV3-1 (or the pseudogene TRBV3-2) with TRBJ1-1; D is undetermined. This CDR3 has 13 amino acids. Germline CDR1 LGHDT, CDR2 YNNKEL (reference sequence). V lost 3 bases and J 6 bases, leaving 11 bases between the germline ends. The CDR3 reads CASSQGGRAEAFF. The DNA for the CDR3 is TGTGCCAGCAGCCAGGGAGGGAGAGCTGAAGCTTTCTTT.